Listed below are T cell receptor beta chains from one sample, sequenced in a study of blood T cell repertoires in COVID-19. Generated by immunoSEQ multiplex PCR, the TCRdb table keeps only in-frame clones and is missing some. The data contain around 95,000 clones, over 75% of them seen just once; the ten biggest clones take up about 13%. Sequencing was carried out using peripheral blood. The receptors stem from a human donor in a cohort sampled during active COVID-19. Both conserved end residues are part of each CDR3. The order of the fields is J gene, V gene, clone size, D gene, CDR3 protein, CDR3 DNA. D genes are given only for firm matches. Size values are once, few and many counts, or a class for expanded clones, and some rows have none.

TRBJ1-4,TRBV3-1/TRBV3-2,NA,NA,CASSQTGVRREKLFF,TGTGCCAGCAGCCAGACCGGGGTGCGGAGAGAAAAACTGTTTTTT
TRBJ1-1,TRBV7-9,NA,NA,CASSSLRGPLNTEAFF,TGTGCCAGCAGCTCCCTAAGGGGCCCCCTGAACACTGAAGCTTTCTTT
TRBJ1-1,TRBV5-5,NA,NA,CASSLGRADTEAFF,TGTGCCAGCAGCTTGGGCAGGGCGGACACTGAAGCTTTCTTT
TRBJ2-2,TRBV7-8,NA,TRBD2,CASSGGLAGANTGELFF,TGTGCCAGTAGTGGTGGGCTAGCGGGGGCGAACACCGGGGAGCTGTTTTTT
TRBJ2-7,TRBV7-2,NA,NA,CASSARWGDEQYF,TGTGCCAGCAGCGCCCGTTGGGGGGACGAGCAGTACTTC
TRBJ1-3,TRBV30,few,NA,CAGLLRNTIYF,TGTGCCGGGCTCCTAAGAAACACCATATATTTT
TRBJ2-2,TRBV3-1/TRBV3-2,NA,NA,CASSQTGPGELFF,TGTGCCAGCAGCCAGACTGGTCCCGGGGAGCTGTTTTTT
TRBJ2-3,TRBV6-1,NA,NA,CASSEGVVTGLRYTQYF,TGTGCCAGCAGTGAAGGCGTCGTAACTGGGCTCCGGTATACGCAGTATTTT
TRBJ2-5,TRBV4-3,NA,NA,CASSQDLGGGDRETQYF,TGCGCCAGCAGCCAAGATCTCGGAGGGGGGGACAGGGAGACCCAGTACTTC
TRBJ2-5,TRBV6-1,NA,NA,CASSERTRSQETQYF,TGTGCCAGCAGTGAACGGACAAGATCTCAAGAGACCCAGTACTTC
TRBJ2-1,TRBV3-1/TRBV3-2,NA,TRBD1,CASSQDRDRVDSGQFF,TGTGCCAGCAGCCAAGATAGGGACAGGGTTGATTCGGGGCAGTTCTTC
TRBJ2-3,TRBV7-9,NA,NA,CASTGTASTDTQYF,TGTGCCAGCACCGGGACTGCTAGCACAGATACGCAGTATTTT
TRBJ1-6,TRBV2,NA,NA,CASKGQPNSPLHF,TGTGCCAGCAAGGGACAACCTAATTCACCCCTCCACTTT
TRBJ1-6,TRBV2,NA,NA,CASSELREGNSPLHF,TGTGCCAGCAGTGAACTTAGGGAGGGAAATTCACCCCTCCACTTT
TRBJ1-2,TRBV5-4,NA,NA,CASSFKGMVYGYTF,TGTGCCAGCAGCTTCAAGGGGATGGTCTATGGCTACACCTTC
TRBJ2-3,TRBV5-4,NA,NA,CASSLVSGVADTQYF,TGTGCCAGCAGCTTGGTGTCGGGAGTGGCAGATACGCAGTATTTT
TRBJ2-1,TRBV13,NA,NA,CASSLSRSSYNEQFF,TGTGCCAGCAGCTTATCCCGTAGCTCCTACAATGAGCAGTTCTTC
TRBJ2-1,TRBV7-2,NA,TRBD1,CASSFRDSWGHEQFF,TGTGCCAGCAGCTTTAGGGACAGCTGGGGCCATGAGCAGTTCTTC
TRBJ1-4,TRBV18,NA,TRBD1,CASSPPTGPNEKLFF,TGTGCCAGCTCACCACCGACAGGGCCTAATGAAAAACTGTTTTTT
TRBJ1-5,TRBV6-2/TRBV6-3,NA,NA,CASSYLPGHQPQHF,TGTGCCAGCAGTTACCTACCTGGGCATCAGCCCCAGCATTTT